One sample yielded the 20 T cell receptor beta chains listed below, sequenced in a study of T-cell reconstitution after alpha-beta-depleted transplantation in children. Preparation of the TCRbeta library involved a method that used unique molecular identifiers. TCRdb independently ran MiXCR on the PCR reads; one entry per CDR3 protein. The sample consists of about 980,000 distinct CDR3 sequences, around 30% of them appearing once. The starting material was PBMCs, mostly from graft donor cells, obtained 360 days after TCRalphabeta/CD19-depleted stem cell transplant. The receptors derive from a boy under two years old who had a stem cell transplant for SCID, so the T cells may come from the graft donor.

This chain links TRBV3-1 with TRBJ2-5; perhaps D is TRBD1 or TRBD2 (5 bases each). Germline V CDR1 and CDR2: LGHDT, YNNKEL (reference sequence). Trimming left V 0 bases short and J 1 base short, with 9 bases between. This CDR3 is built from 15 residues. For the CDR3, the DNA is TGTGCCAGCAGCCAAGAGGGGGTCCTCCAAGAGACCCAGTACTTC. This sequence encodes CASSQEGVLQETQYF.

This clonotype was observed a few times. This chain uses TRBV11-1 with TRBJ2-6; 8 bases line up with TRBD1. This CDR3 region has 20 residues. Per the germline V gene, CDR1 is SGHAT and CDR2 is FQDESV (reference sequence). V was clipped by 6 bases and J by 2 bases; unmatched bases: 18. The CDR3 sequence is CASRPRTGKSKSAGANVLTF. The CDR3 bases are TGTGCCAGCAGACCTCGGACAGGGAAGAGTAAATCGGCTGGGGCCAACGTCCTGACTTTC.

There are a few counts of this clonotype. This chain joins TRBV7-3 and TRBJ2-1; 8 positions match TRBD2. Germline-derived CDR1 and CDR2 are SGHTA and FQGTGA. This CDR3 has 13 residues. V dropped 3 bases and J dropped 10; count of bases not matched to a gene: 5. The DNA of the CDR3 is TGTGCCAGCAGCTTGTTTAGCGGGGTAGAGCAGTTCTTC. Amino acid sequence: CASSLFSGVEQFF.

Written as DNA, the CDR3 is TGTGCCAGCAGCCCTCAGGACAGCGGGGGACCGATGTCCTACAATGAGCAGTTCTTC. Its protein is CASSPQDSGGPMSYNEQFF. The chain has TRBV7-6 and TRBJ2-1; 8 bases map to TRBD2. CDR1 and CDR2 from the germline V gene are SGHVS and FNYEAQ. The CDR3 extends over 19 amino acids. The V and J ends lost 5 bases and 1 base, in that order; junction bases with no gene match: 16.

A few counts support this clonotype. V gene TRBV12-3 or TRBV12-4 combines with J gene TRBJ2-4, with a possible D match to TRBD2 (7 bases). Trimming cost V 2 bases and J 8 bases, with 25 bases left between them. This CDR3 has 18 amino acids. DNA of the CDR3: TGTGCCAGCAGTTTATCTAGGGGAGGGGCAACAGGGAGTTACATTCAGTACTTC. This sequence encodes CASSLSRGGATGSYIQYF.

The chain employs TRBV16 and TRBJ2-7; TRBD1 aligns across 8 bases. After removal of 0 bases from V and 9 bases from J, the junction contained 10 bases not matched to a gene. CDR1 and CDR2 from the germline V gene are KGHSY and FQNENV. The CDR3 spans 15 residues. In DNA form, the CDR3 reads TGTGCCAGCAGCCAATCCGGGACAGGCCCTTACTTGCAGTACTTC. This codes for CASSQSGTGPYLQYF.

This clonotype occurred a few times. The V and J genes are TRBV12-3 or TRBV12-4 and TRBJ2-1; no clear D. This CDR3 is 15 amino acids long. The V and J ends lost 2 bases and 0 bases respectively, with 8 bases between them. The CDR3 loop reads CASSLWVSSYNEQFF. In nucleotides, the CDR3 is TGTGCCAGCAGTTTATGGGTGAGCTCCTACAATGAGCAGTTCTTC.

The V and J genes are TRBV6-1 and TRBJ1-1; no clear D. V was clipped by 4 bases and J by 2 bases, with 17 bases between them. Looked up from germline, CDR1 is MNHNS and CDR2 is SASEGT. The CDR3 has 16 amino acids. The CDR3 spells CASSASLVRTNTEAFF. As DNA, the CDR3 is TGTGCCAGCAGTGCCAGTTTGGTCAGAACCAACACTGAAGCTTTCTTT.

The chain has TRBV15 and TRBJ2-3; D is perhaps TRBD1 (6 bases). V shed 0 bases and J shed 1 base, with 8 bases lying between them. The CDR3 has 15 residues. Germline V CDR1 and CDR2: LNHNV, YYDKDF (reference sequence). DNA of the CDR3: TGTGCCACCAGCAGAGAGGACAGCCGCACAGATACGCAGTATTTT. Amino acid sequence: CATSREDSRTDTQYF.

The chain has TRBV11-2 and TRBJ2-7; 7 bases map to TRBD1. With V trimmed by 3 bases and J by 5 bases, 10 bases remained unmatched. CDR3 length equals 15 residues. Germline V gene lookup returns CDR1 SGHAT and CDR2 FQNNGV. In nucleotides, the CDR3 is TGTGCCAGCAGCTTCCAGACAGGGCTGAAGAACGAGCAGTACTTC. Its protein is CASSFQTGLKNEQYF.

The chain joins TRBV13 to TRBJ2-7; possibly TRBD1 for D (6 bases). Between the trimmed V and J ends, which lost 4 bases and 6 bases, there was a span of 10 bases. The CDR3 runs 12 residues. Germline CDR1 is PRHDT and CDR2 is FYEKMQ (reference sequence). CDR3 region: CASSWGPSEQYF. The CDR3, as DNA: TGTGCCAGCAGCTGGGGGCCCTCCGAGCAGTACTTC.

This clonotype was picked up a small number of times. This rearrangement joins TRBV7-6 to TRBJ2-2; the D gene is possibly TRBD1 (5 bases). This CDR3 region has 13 residues. V was cut by 5 bases and J by 4 bases, with 8 bases left in between. The germline V gene has CDR1 SGHVS and CDR2 FNYEAQ. CDR3 nucleotide sequence: TGTGCCAGCAGCCACGACAGCACCGGGGAGCTGTTTTTT. It translates to CASSHDSTGELFF.

The J gene is TRBJ2-2, the V gene TRBV12-3 or TRBV12-4; TRBD2 matches at 9 bases. Trimming cost V 7 bases and J 6 bases; bases outside gene matches: 9. This CDR3 is built from 15 residues. DNA for the CDR3: TGTGCCAGCATCCGAGGAGCGGGGGGCCCCGGGGAGCTGTTTTTT. Its protein is CASIRGAGGPGELFF.

The J gene is TRBJ2-3, the V gene TRBV18; D is tentatively TRBD1 or TRBD2 (6 bases each). The germline V gene encodes CDR1 KGHSH and CDR2 LQKENI. The CDR3 length is 16 residues. The germline V and J ends were trimmed by 6 bases and 1 base, with 17 bases remaining between them. The CDR3 nucleotides read TGTGCCAGCTCCCGGGGGCGGTCCCCTGGCACAGATACGCAGTATTTT. Translating it yields CASSRGRSPGTDTQYF.

J is TRBJ2-7 and V is TRBV11-2, with D perhaps being TRBD1 or TRBD2 (5 bases each). This CDR3 has 15 residues. Per germline, CDR1 SGHAT and CDR2 FQNNGV. The V and J ends lost 1 base and 5 bases respectively, with 15 bases between them. The CDR3, as DNA: TGTGCCAGCAGCTTAGGCCCCGGGGACCGCGACGAGCAGTACTTC. It specifies CASSLGPGDRDEQYF.

The V call is TRBV12-3 or TRBV12-4, the J call TRBJ1-1; weak D call: TRBD1 (6 bases). V gave up 3 bases and J gave up 5 bases, with 16 bases separating them. This CDR3 spans 15 amino acids. The CDR3 here is CASSFSRGRGTEAFF. CDR3 sequence (DNA): TGTGCCAGCAGTTTTTCTCGGGGGCGAGGAACTGAAGCTTTCTTT.

This clonotype was counted ten times or more. The chain couples TRBV7-2 to TRBJ2-7, with 11 bases lining up with TRBD2. Germline values: CDR1 SGHTA, CDR2 FQGNSA. Trimming cost V 6 bases and J 3 bases; bases outside gene matches: 4. The CDR3 loop spans 14 amino acids. In nucleotides, the CDR3 is TGTGCCAGCAGTCTAGCGGGGGGCAACTACGAGCAGTACTTC. Encoded protein: CASSLAGGNYEQYF. The variable domain in full, completed from reference TRBV7-2 and TRBJ2-7, reads GAGVSQSPSNKVTEKGKDVELRCDPISGHTALYWYRQSLGQGLEFLIYFQGNSAPDKSGLPSDRFSAERTGGSVSTLTIQRTQQEDSAVYLCASSLAGGNYEQYFGPGTRLTVT.

The table lists this clonotype with a few counts. This chain joins TRBV4-1 and TRBJ1-1; D unresolved. The CDR3 is made up of 16 amino acids. Trimming cost V 0 bases and J 6 bases, with 17 bases left between them. CDR1 and CDR2 from the germline V gene are MGHRA and YSYEKL. As DNA, the CDR3 is TGCGCCAGCAGCCAAGATCCGGGAGGTACTAACGCTGAAGCTTTCTTT. This sequence encodes CASSQDPGGTNAEAFF.

This clonotype showed up just a few times. This chain links TRBV7-8 with TRBJ2-5; weak D call: TRBD1 (5 bases). Germline V lookup: CDR1 SGHVS, CDR2 FQNEAQ. V lost 1 base, J lost 5 bases, and 14 bases lay in between. CDR3 size: 15 residues. The CDR3 region has the DNA TGTGCCAGCAGCTTAGGAATGTCAGGGTGGGAGACCCAGTACTTC. Translation gives CASSLGMSGWETQYF.

This clonotype was recorded a few times. V usage is TRBV29-1 and J usage is TRBJ2-1, with a tentative D call TRBD1 (6 bases). Germline V gene data show CDR1 as SQVTM and CDR2 as ANQGSEA. CDR3 size: 14 residues. The V and J ends lost 5 bases and 8 bases respectively, with 19 bases between them. The CDR3 DNA reads as TGCAGCGTTCGCATGAGGGGGTCACAGGATGAGCAGTTCTTC. Protein: CSVRMRGSQDEQFF.